This T cell receptor (beta chain) stems from a study of cytomegalovirus exposure and HLA in healthy donors. Study-wide points: Beyond CMV serostatus, there was no information to go on about immune exposure.

As for this clone: Its antigen is unidentified.

V lost 6 bases and J lost 2; bases outside the gene matches: 8. The CDR3 spans 15 residues. Germline assignment: CDR1 LNHDA and CDR2 SQIVND (reference sequence). PCR amplification relied on 60 Vbeta primers (plus 13 Jbeta primers). The table came from immunoSEQ multiplex PCR; TCRdb's copy has only in-frame clones and leaves some out. The data contain approximately 150,000 clones, approximately 78% of them singletons. V is TRBV19 and J is TRBJ1-2, with TRBD1 identical over 8 bases. This sequence was found in a human donor in good health. The material sequenced was PBMCs. The chain's CDR3 is CASRVLTGDNYGYTF. CDR3 DNA sequence: TGTGCCAGTAGGGTCCTGACAGGGGACAACTATGGCTACACCTTC. Full variable domain (remainder filled in from reference TRBV19 and TRBJ1-2): DGGITQSPKYLFRKEGQNVTLSCEQNLNHDAMYWYRQDPGQGLRLIYYSQIVNDFQKGDIAEGYSVSREKKESFPLTVTSAQKNPTAFYLCASRVLTGDNYGYTFGSGTRLTVV.